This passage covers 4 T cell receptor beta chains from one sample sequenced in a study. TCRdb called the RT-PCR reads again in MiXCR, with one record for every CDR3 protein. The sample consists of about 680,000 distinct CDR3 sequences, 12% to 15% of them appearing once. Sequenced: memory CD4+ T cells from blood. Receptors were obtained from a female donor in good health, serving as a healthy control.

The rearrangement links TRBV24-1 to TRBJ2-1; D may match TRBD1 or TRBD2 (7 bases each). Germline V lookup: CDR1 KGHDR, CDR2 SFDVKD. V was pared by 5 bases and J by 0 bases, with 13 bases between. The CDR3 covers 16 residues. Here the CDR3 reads CATSGQGEGSYNEQFF. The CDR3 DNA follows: TGTGCCACCAGTGGTCAGGGGGAGGGCTCCTACAATGAGCAGTTCTTC.

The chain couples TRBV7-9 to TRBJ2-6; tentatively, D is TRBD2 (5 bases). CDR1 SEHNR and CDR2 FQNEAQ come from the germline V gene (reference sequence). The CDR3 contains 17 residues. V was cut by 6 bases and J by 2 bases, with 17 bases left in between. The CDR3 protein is CASRGVTRYPGANVLTF. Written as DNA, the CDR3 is TGTGCCAGCAGGGGAGTTACACGTTACCCTGGGGCCAACGTCCTGACTTTC.

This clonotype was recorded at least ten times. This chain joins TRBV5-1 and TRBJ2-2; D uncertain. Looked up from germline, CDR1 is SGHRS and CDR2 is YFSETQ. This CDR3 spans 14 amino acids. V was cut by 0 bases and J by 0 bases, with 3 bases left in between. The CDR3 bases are TGCGCCAGCAGCTTGGAGTCGAACACCGGGGAGCTGTTTTTT. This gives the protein CASSLESNTGELFF.

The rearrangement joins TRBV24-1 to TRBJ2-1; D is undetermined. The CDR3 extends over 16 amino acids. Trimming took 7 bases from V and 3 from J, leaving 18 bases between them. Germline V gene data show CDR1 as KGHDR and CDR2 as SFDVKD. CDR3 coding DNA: TGTGCCACCAGCCCTTCGCAGGTTGGCTGCTACAATGAGCAGTTCTTC. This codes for CATSPSQVGCYNEQFF.